These T cell receptor beta chains were read from a single sample in a study of OX40 agonist ivuxolimab in advanced cancers. TCRdb's table, derived via immunoSEQ multiplex PCR, lists solely in-frame clones and lacks some. The sample records fewer than 45,000 clones, 85% being singletons. The sample consisted of CD4+ or CD8+ T cells sorted from blood, taken in a trial of the OX40 agonist ivuxolimab. Source of these receptors: an adult with an advanced solid tumor such as melanoma, head and neck, liver or kidney cancer. Both conserved end residues are part of each CDR3.

TRBJ2-5,TRBV7-3,CASSPTGGTTETQYF
TRBJ2-3,TRBV7-6,CASSLVPRGDTQYF
TRBJ2-2,TRBV9,CASSVEPGRTGELFF
TRBJ1-5,TRBV4-1,CASSQDGRNSNQPQHF
TRBJ2-2,TRBV27,CASSISPQGNGELFF
TRBJ2-1,TRBV4-3,CASSRDRENEQFF
TRBJ1-1,TRBV7-2,CASSLARGRGFEAFF
TRBJ1-2,TRBV5-6,CASSLTGQPNYGYTF
TRBJ1-1,TRBV4-3,CASSQDGGNTEAFF
TRBJ2-3,TRBV29-1,CSVPGLAAPDTQYF
TRBJ2-5,TRBV4-1,CASSQVLRRGKETQYF
TRBJ2-5,TRBV21-1,CANPALAGGPEETQYF
TRBJ2-3,TRBV6-5,CASSYNAGASDTQYF
TRBJ2-2,TRBV27,CASSFPPAGGNTGELFF
TRBJ2-3,TRBV29-1,CSVDLRTSTDTQYF
TRBJ1-1,TRBV5-4,CASSQGVGTGVVFF
TRBJ1-4,TRBV29-1,CSVEWGSNEKLFF
TRBJ2-2,TRBV15,CATSARLGSGELFF
TRBJ2-7,TRBV6-1,CASKIRTGSYEQYF
TRBJ1-1,TRBV6-5,CASSYLLREPNTEAFF
TRBJ2-3,TRBV13,CASSLWLGTSGADTQYF
TRBJ1-2,TRBV9,CASRDDNGTGEGYTF
TRBJ2-7,TRBV5-8,CASSYRDRSYEQYF